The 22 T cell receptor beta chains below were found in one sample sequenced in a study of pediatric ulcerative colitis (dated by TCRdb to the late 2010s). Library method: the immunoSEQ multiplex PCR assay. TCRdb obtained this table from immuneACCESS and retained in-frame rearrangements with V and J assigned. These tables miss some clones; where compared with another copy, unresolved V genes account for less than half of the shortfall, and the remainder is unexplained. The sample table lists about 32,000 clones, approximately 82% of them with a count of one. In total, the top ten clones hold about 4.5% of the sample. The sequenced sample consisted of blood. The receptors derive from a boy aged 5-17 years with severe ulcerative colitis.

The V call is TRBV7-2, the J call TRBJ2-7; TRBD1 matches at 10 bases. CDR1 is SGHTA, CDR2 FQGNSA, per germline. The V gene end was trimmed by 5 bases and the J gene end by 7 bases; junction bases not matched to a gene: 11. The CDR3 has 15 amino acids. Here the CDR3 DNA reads TGTGCCAGCAGCCCCCCTGGGACAGGGGATGGAGAGCAGTACTTC. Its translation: CASSPPGTGDGEQYF.

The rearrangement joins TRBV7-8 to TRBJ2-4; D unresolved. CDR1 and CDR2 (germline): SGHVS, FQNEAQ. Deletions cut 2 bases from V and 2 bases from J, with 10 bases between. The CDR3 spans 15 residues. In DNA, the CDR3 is TGTGCCAGCAGCTTAAACAGCTTTCCCAAAAACATTCAGTACTTC. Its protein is CASSLNSFPKNIQYF. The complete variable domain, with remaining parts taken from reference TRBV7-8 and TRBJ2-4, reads GAGVSQSPRYKVAKRGQDVALRCDPISGHVSLFWYQQALGQGPEFLTYFQNEAQLDKSGLPSDRFFAERPEGSVSTLKIQRTQQEDSAVYLCASSLNSFPKNIQYFGAGTRLSVL.

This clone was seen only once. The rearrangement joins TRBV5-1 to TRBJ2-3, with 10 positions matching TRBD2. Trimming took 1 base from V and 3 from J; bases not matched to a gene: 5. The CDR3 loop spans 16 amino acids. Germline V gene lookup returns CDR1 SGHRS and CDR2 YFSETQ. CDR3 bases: TGCGCCAGCAGCTTGACTAGCGGGGTAGGAACAGATACGCAGTATTTT. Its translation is CASSLTSGVGTDTQYF.

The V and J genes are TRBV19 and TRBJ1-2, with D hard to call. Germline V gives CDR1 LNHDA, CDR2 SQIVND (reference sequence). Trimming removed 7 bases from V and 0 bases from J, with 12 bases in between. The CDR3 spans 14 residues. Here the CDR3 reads CASTRIIANYGYTF. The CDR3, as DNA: TGTGCCAGTACGAGGATTATAGCTAACTATGGCTACACCTTC.

CDR3 protein: CASSQASGGGTDTQYF. CDR3 coding DNA: TGCGCCAGCAGCCAGGCGAGCGGGGGGGGCACAGATACGCAGTATTTT. The chain employs TRBV4-3 and TRBJ2-3, with 10 bases that match TRBD2. Trimming took 3 bases from V and 1 from J; bases not matched to a gene: 4. CDR1 LGHNA and CDR2 YSLEER come from the germline V gene. CDR3 length: 16 residues.

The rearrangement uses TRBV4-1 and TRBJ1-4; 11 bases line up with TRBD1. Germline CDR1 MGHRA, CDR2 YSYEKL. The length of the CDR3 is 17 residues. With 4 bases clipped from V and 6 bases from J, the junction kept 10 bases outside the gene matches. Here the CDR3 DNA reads TGCGCCAGCAGCCGAGTCCCGGGACAGGGGGGGGATGAAAAACTGTTTTTT. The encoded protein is CASSRVPGQGGDEKLFF.

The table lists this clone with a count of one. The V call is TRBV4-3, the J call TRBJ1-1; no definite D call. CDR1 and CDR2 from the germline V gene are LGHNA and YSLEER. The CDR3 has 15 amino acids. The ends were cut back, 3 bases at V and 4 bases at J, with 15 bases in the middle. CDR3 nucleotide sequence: TGCGCCAGCAGCCACAGTGCGCTTCGTACCACTGAAGCTTTCTTT. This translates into CASSHSALRTTEAFF.

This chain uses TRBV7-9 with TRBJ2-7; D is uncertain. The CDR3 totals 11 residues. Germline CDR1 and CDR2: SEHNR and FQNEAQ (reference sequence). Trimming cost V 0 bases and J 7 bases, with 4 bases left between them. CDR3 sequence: CASSLAQEQYF. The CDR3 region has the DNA TGTGCCAGCAGCTTAGCGCAAGAGCAGTACTTC.

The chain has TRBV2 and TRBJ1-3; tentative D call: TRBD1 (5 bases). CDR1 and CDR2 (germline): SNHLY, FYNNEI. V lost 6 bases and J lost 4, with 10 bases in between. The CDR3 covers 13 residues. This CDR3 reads CASRQETGNTIYF. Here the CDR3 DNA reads TGTGCCAGCAGACAGGAAACCGGAAACACCATATATTTT.

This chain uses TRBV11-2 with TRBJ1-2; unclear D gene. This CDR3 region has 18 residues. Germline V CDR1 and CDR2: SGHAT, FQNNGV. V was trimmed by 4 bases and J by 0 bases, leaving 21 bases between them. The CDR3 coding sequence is TGTGCCAGCAGCTCACTCTATAACCACAGACGCGCTAACTATGGCTACACCTTC. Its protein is CASSSLYNHRRANYGYTF. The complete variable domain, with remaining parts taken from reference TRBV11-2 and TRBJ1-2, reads EAGVAQSPRYKIIEKRQSVAFWCNPISGHATLYWYQQILGQGPKLLIQFQNNGVVDDSQLPKDRFSAERLKGVDSTLKIQPAKLEDSAVYLCASSSLYNHRRANYGYTFGSGTRLTVV.

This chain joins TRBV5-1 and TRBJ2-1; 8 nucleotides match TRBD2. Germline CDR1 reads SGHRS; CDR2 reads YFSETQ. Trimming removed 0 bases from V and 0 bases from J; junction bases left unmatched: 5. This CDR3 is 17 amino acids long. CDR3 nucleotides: TGCGCCAGCAGCTTGGGTAGCGGGGAAAGCTCCTACAATGAGCAGTTCTTC. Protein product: CASSLGSGESSYNEQFF.

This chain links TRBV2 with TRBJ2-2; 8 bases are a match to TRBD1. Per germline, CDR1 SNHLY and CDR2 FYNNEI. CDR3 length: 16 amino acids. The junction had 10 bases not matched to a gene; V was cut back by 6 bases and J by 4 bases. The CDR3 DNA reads TGTGCCAGCAGAACCGTCCCCGGGACAGGCACCGGGGAGCTGTTTTTT. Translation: CASRTVPGTGTGELFF.

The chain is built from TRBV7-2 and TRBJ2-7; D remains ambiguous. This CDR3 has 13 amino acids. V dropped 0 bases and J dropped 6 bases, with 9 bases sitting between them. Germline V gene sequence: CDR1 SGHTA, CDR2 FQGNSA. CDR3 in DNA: TGTGCCAGCAGCTTAGCGCATGCAGCCGAGCAGTACTTC. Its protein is CASSLAHAAEQYF. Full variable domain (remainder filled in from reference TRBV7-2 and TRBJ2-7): GAGVSQSPSNKVTEKGKDVELRCDPISGHTALYWYRQSLGQGLEFLIYFQGNSAPDKSGLPSDRFSAERTGGSVSTLTIQRTQQEDSAVYLCASSLAHAAEQYFGPGTRLTVT.

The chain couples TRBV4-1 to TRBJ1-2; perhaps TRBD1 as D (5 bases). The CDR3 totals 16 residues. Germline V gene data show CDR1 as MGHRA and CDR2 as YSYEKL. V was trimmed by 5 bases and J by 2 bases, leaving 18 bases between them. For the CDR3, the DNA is TGCGCCAGCAGCTCTACCAAAGACAGCAAGAACTATGGCTACACCTTC. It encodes CASSSTKDSKNYGYTF.

CDR3 loop: CASSHHGLKGGNEQFF. The CDR3 nucleotides read TGTGCCAGCAGCCACCACGGGCTCAAGGGGGGCAATGAGCAGTTCTTC. This chain uses TRBV11-2 with TRBJ2-1; either TRBD1 or TRBD2 may fit D (6 bases each). The V end was cut by 5 bases, the J end by 6 bases, with 20 bases between. CDR1 is SGHAT and CDR2 is FQNNGV in the germline V gene. The CDR3 loop spans 16 amino acids.

The DNA for the CDR3 is TGTGCCAGTAGTTACCGGGACAGGGGCTCCTATGGCTACACCTTC. Amino acid sequence: CASSYRDRGSYGYTF. V usage is TRBV19 and J usage is TRBJ1-2; TRBD1 aligns across 10 bases. This CDR3 region has 15 residues. Losses at the gene ends were 5 bases for V and 4 bases for J; bases not matched to a gene: 7. In germline, CDR1 is LNHDA, CDR2 SQIVND (reference sequence).

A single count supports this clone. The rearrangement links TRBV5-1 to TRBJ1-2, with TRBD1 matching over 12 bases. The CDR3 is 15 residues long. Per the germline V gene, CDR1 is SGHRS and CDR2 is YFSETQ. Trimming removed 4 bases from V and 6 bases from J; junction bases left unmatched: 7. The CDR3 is CASSPMGQGANGYTF. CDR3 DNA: TGCGCCAGCAGCCCGATGGGACAGGGGGCAAATGGCTACACCTTC.

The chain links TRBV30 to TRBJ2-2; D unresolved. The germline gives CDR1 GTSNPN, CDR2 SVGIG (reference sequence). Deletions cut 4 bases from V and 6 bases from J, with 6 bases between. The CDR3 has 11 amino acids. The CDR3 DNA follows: TGTGCCTGGAACGACCCCGGGGAGCTGTTTTTT. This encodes CAWNDPGELFF.

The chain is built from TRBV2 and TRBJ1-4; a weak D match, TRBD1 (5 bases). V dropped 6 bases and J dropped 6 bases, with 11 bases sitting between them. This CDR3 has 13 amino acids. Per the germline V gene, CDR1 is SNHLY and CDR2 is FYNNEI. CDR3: CASSQDTDEKLFF. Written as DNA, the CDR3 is TGTGCCAGCAGCCAGGACACCGATGAAAAACTGTTTTTT.

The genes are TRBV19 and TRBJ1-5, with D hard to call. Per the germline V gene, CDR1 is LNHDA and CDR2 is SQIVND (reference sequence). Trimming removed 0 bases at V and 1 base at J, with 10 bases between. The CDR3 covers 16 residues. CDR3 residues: CASSIDQRRSNQPQHF. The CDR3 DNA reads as TGTGCCAGTAGTATAGATCAGCGACGAAGCAATCAGCCCCAGCATTTT. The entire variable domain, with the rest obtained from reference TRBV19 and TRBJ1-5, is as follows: DGGITQSPKYLFRKEGQNVTLSCEQNLNHDAMYWYRQDPGQGLRLIYYSQIVNDFQKGDIAEGYSVSREKKESFPLTVTSAQKNPTAFYLCASSIDQRRSNQPQHFGDGTRLSIL.

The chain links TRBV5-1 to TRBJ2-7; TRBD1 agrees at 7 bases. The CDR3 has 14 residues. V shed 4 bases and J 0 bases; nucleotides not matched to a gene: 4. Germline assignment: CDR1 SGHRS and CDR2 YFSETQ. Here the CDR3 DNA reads TGCGCCAGCAGCCCGGGGACAGTCTCCTACGAGCAGTACTTC. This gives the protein CASSPGTVSYEQYF. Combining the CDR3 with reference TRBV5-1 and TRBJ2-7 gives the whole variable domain KAGVTQTPRYLIKTRGQQVTLSCSPISGHRSVSWYQQTPGQGLQFLFEYFSETQRNKGNFPGRFSGRQFSNSRSEMNVSTLELGDSALYLCASSPGTVSYEQYFGPGTRLTVT.

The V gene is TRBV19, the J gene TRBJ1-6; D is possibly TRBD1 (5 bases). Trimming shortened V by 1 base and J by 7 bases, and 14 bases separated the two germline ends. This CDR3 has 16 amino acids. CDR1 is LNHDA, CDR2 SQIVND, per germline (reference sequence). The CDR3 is CASSIGFLTANSPLHF. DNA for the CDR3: TGTGCCAGTAGTATAGGTTTTTTGACAGCCAATTCACCCCTCCACTTT.